The 32 T cell receptor beta chains below all came from one sample that was sequenced in a study of shared clonotypes between healthy human individuals. Data came from immunoSEQ multiplex PCR; TCRdb stores just in-frame clones and leaves some out. The table lists over 95,000 clones, around 68% of them singletons. The sample consisted of memory CD8+ T cells sorted from blood. Subset meaning: CD45RO+ cells pooled with CCR7-negative TemRA cells. These receptors were obtained from a woman in her 30s in good health.

The V call is TRBV12-1, the J call TRBJ1-6. TRBV12-1 is classified as a pseudogene. The CDR3 totals 15 residues. This CDR3 is CASSFAHANNSPLHF. CDR3 nucleotide sequence: TGTGCCAGCAGCTTTGCCCATGCGAATAATTCACCCCTCCACTTT.

The rearrangement links TRBV4-1 to TRBJ1-1; 7 bases agree with TRBD1. The CDR3 is 15 residues long. J gave up 3 bases and V 3 bases, and 7 bases lay outside the gene matches. Germline CDR1 is MGHRA and CDR2 is YSYEKL. CDR3 bases: TGCGCCAGCAGCCAGGGACAGAGAGGCGACACTGAAGCTTTCTTT. This encodes CASSQGQRGDTEAFF.

V and J are TRBV29-1 and TRBJ2-1, with D maybe TRBD1 (6 bases). CDR1 is SQVTM, CDR2 ANQGSEA, per germline. The CDR3 has 16 residues. Trimming left V 5 bases short and J 4 bases short, with 21 bases between. The CDR3 coding sequence is TGCAGCGTTCCCCGACCCGCAGGGGCGTCGTACAATGAGCAGTTCTTC. This sequence encodes CSVPRPAGASYNEQFF.

The genes are TRBV7-2 and TRBJ2-7, with D perhaps matching TRBD2 (6 bases). This CDR3 is built from 14 residues. The V and J ends lost 2 bases and 3 bases respectively, with 11 bases between them. The germline CDR1 and CDR2 sequences are SGHTA and FQGNSA. As DNA, the CDR3 is TGTGCCAGCAGCTTACGGGAGTCGGGCTACGAGCAGTACTTC. It codes for CASSLRESGYEQYF.

The chain combines TRBV27 with TRBJ1-5; no firm D call. Germline V gene data show CDR1 as MNHEY and CDR2 as SMNVEV (reference sequence). The CDR3 is 13 amino acids. Trimming left V 2 bases short and J 5 bases short, with 7 bases between. The DNA of the CDR3 is TGTGCCAGCAGTTTAAACGGGTATCAGCCCCAGCATTTT. Amino acids: CASSLNGYQPQHF.

V usage is TRBV7-9 and J usage is TRBJ1-1; TRBD1 is a possible D gene (6 bases). The CDR3 consists of 13 residues. CDR1 is SEHNR and CDR2 is FQNEAQ in the germline V gene (reference sequence). V was shortened by 7 bases and J by 8 bases, with 17 bases between the two germline ends. As DNA, the CDR3 is TGTGCCAGCAATAAAGAGGGGGGGATGGAAGCTTTCTTT. It translates to CASNKEGGMEAFF. Supplemented by reference TRBV7-9 and TRBJ1-1, the full variable domain reads DTGVSQNPRHKITKRGQNVTFRCDPISEHNRLYWYRQTLGQGPEFLTYFQNEAQLEKSRLLSDRFSAERPKGSFSTLEIQRTEQGDSAMYLCASNKEGGMEAFFGQGTRLTVV.

The chain couples TRBV5-6 to TRBJ1-1; D unclear. CDR1 is SGHDT and CDR2 is YYEEEE in the germline V gene. This CDR3 is built from 15 residues. V lost 1 base, J lost 6 bases, and 16 bases lay in between. The CDR3 sequence is CASSLSVPPLSEAFF. The CDR3 DNA reads as TGTGCCAGCAGCTTGTCGGTTCCTCCGCTTTCTGAAGCTTTCTTT.

This sequence joins TRBV6-1 and TRBJ2-7; 8 bases map to TRBD1. CDR1 and CDR2 from the germline V gene are MNHNS and SASEGT. The J segment lost 2 bases and the V segment lost 4 bases, leaving 4 bases of the junction unmatched. The length of the CDR3 is 14 residues. Written as DNA, the CDR3 is TGTGCCAGCAGTGTGACAGGGGATCCCTACGAGCAGTACTTC. Translating it yields CASSVTGDPYEQYF.

This clone showed up just a few times. The rearrangement links TRBV6-1 to TRBJ2-2, with D unresolved. The length of the CDR3 is 13 residues. Germline CDR1 is MNHNS and CDR2 is SASEGT. V was cut by 11 bases and J by 1 base, with 11 bases left in between. The CDR3 DNA is TGTGCCTCACAGACGGTGAACACCGGGGAGCTGTTTTTT. Its protein is CASQTVNTGELFF.

This chain uses TRBV7-9 with TRBJ2-7; unclear D gene. The CDR3 is made up of 13 amino acids. V was trimmed by 5 bases and J by 6 bases, leaving 14 bases between them. Germline-derived CDR1 and CDR2 are SEHNR and FQNEAQ (reference sequence). CDR3 bases: TGTGCCAGCAGCCACGACTTGGCTACCGAGCAGTACTTC. Amino acids: CASSHDLATEQYF.

This clone has at least ten counts. The chain carries TRBV6-5 and TRBJ2-3, with a tentative D call TRBD2 (5 bases). The CDR3 totals 14 residues. The ends were cut back, 7 bases at V and 10 bases at J, with 21 bases in the middle. Germline V CDR1 and CDR2: MNHEY, SVGAGI. For the CDR3, the DNA is TGTGCCAGCAACCAACTAGACCCCTCCGACGCGCAGTATTTT. It encodes CASNQLDPSDAQYF.

The chain combines TRBV15 with TRBJ1-2, with D maybe TRBD1 (5 bases). Germline V CDR1 and CDR2: LNHNV, YYDKDF (reference sequence). This CDR3 is 15 amino acids long. V lost 0 bases to trimming and J lost 8 bases, with 16 bases between them. CDR3 nucleotides: TGTGCCACCAGCAGAGATCTTGGGGACCGAGGAGGCTACACCTTC. Protein product: CATSRDLGDRGGYTF.

The CDR3 nucleotides are TGCGCCAGCAAGGGGCGGGGGGCGGCTAACTATGGCTACACCTTC. Its protein is CASKGRGAANYGYTF. The chain carries TRBV10-2 and TRBJ1-2, with D perhaps TRBD1 (6 bases). V was shortened by 7 bases and J by 0 bases, with 15 bases between the two germline ends. Germline-derived CDR1 and CDR2 are WSHSY and SAAADI. The CDR3 is 15 amino acids.

This chain links TRBV30 with TRBJ2-7; 7 bases are shared with TRBD1. V trimming: 4 bases; J trimming: 6 bases; junction bases outside the gene matches: 6. Germline-derived CDR1 and CDR2 are GTSNPN and SVGIG (reference sequence). CDR3 size: 12 residues. CDR3 nucleotides: TGTGCCTGGATGGACGGGGACAGCGAGCAGTACTTC. Protein: CAWMDGDSEQYF.

This chain links TRBV13 with TRBJ2-5; TRBD1 agrees at 9 bases. The CDR3 extends over 14 amino acids. The V gene's germline CDR1 is PRHDT and CDR2 FYEKMQ (reference sequence). V lost 3 bases and J lost 5; bases outside the gene matches: 4. This CDR3 reads CASSLRTGVETQYF. The CDR3 nucleotides read TGTGCCAGCAGCTTGAGGACAGGGGTGGAGACCCAGTACTTC. Looking up the rest from reference TRBV13 and TRBJ2-5 gives the full variable domain: AAGVIQSPRHLIKEKRETATLKCYPIPRHDTVYWYQQGPGQDPQFLISFYEKMQSDKGSIPDRFSAQQFSDYHSELNMSSLELGDSALYFCASSLRTGVETQYFGPGTRLLVL.

The V call is TRBV9, the J call TRBJ1-5; weak D call: TRBD1 (5 bases). Between the trimmed V and J ends, which lost 3 bases and 5 bases, there was a span of 12 bases. The germline V gene encodes CDR1 SGDLS and CDR2 YYNGEE. The CDR3 totals 14 residues. In DNA form, the CDR3 reads TGTGCCAGCAGCGAATCCGGGACTGATCAGCCCCAGCATTTT. It codes for CASSESGTDQPQHF.

This clone was observed at least ten times. The gene calls are TRBV7-6 and TRBJ2-7; D uncertain. Deletions cut 1 base from V and 3 bases from J, with 10 bases between. CDR3 length: 14 residues. CDR1 and CDR2 (germline): SGHVS, FNYEAQ. The CDR3 spells CASSLGGESYEQYF. CDR3 nucleotide sequence: TGTGCCAGCAGCTTAGGCGGAGAAAGCTACGAGCAGTACTTC.

A few counts support this clone. The chain employs TRBV7-6 and TRBJ1-4, with TRBD1 matching over 9 bases. With V trimmed by 0 bases and J by 11 bases, 4 bases remained unmatched. Germline values: CDR1 SGHVS, CDR2 FNYEAQ. This CDR3 region has 14 residues. The CDR3 region is CASSLATGGRKLFF. As DNA, the CDR3 is TGTGCCAGCAGCTTAGCAACAGGGGGCAGGAAACTGTTTTTT.

The chain has TRBV5-1 and TRBJ2-5, with 7 positions matching TRBD1. V was clipped by 4 bases and J by 3 bases; unmatched bases: 6. From germline, CDR1 is SGHRS and CDR2 YFSETQ. This CDR3 contains 14 residues. DNA of the CDR3: TGCGCCAGCAGCCGGGCCGGGACAGAAGAGACCCAGTACTTC. This translates into CASSRAGTEETQYF.

The chain carries TRBV4-3 and TRBJ1-5; D gene unclear. Trimming stripped 7 bases from V and 9 bases from J, with 7 bases between. The CDR3 consists of 10 residues. Per the germline V gene, CDR1 is LGHNA and CDR2 is YSLEER. The CDR3 DNA reads as TGCGCCAGCATTGCTGGGCCCCAGCATTTT. The encoded protein is CASIAGPQHF.

The V call is TRBV6-1, the J call TRBJ1-5; no reliable D call. There are 15 residues in the CDR3. The germline gives CDR1 MNHNS, CDR2 SASEGT. V lost 0 bases, J lost 3 bases, and 9 bases lay in between. CDR3 sequence (DNA): TGTGCCAGCAGTGAAGCGCCCGGGAACAATCAGCCCCAGCATTTT. This gives the protein CASSEAPGNNQPQHF.

The rearrangement links TRBV4-1 to TRBJ2-2; possibly TRBD2 for D (6 bases). The CDR3 is 14 amino acids. Deletions cut 1 base from V and 4 bases from J, with 7 bases between. Germline CDR1 reads MGHRA; CDR2 reads YSYEKL. DNA for the CDR3: TGCGCCAGCAGCCAAGGGGGAGGCACCGGGGAGCTGTTTTTT. Amino acid sequence: CASSQGGGTGELFF.

In DNA, the CDR3 is TGTGCCAGTGAACAGGACGCTAGTGCGGGATTCGAGCAGTACTTC. Protein sequence: CASEQDASAGFEQYF. V gene TRBV6-1 combines with J gene TRBJ2-7, with a possible D match to TRBD2 (6 bases). Trimming took 9 bases from V and 6 from J, leaving 24 bases between them. The germline gives CDR1 MNHNS, CDR2 SASEGT. The CDR3 is made up of 15 amino acids.

V gene TRBV4-2 combines with J gene TRBJ2-1; the D is unclear. There are 16 residues in the CDR3. Trimming shortened V by 0 bases and J by 4 bases, and 13 bases separated the two germline ends. Per the germline V gene, CDR1 is LGHNA and CDR2 is YNFKEQ. The CDR3 loop reads CASSQEMDEPYNEQFF. The CDR3 bases are TGTGCCAGCAGCCAAGAAATGGATGAGCCTTACAATGAGCAGTTCTTC.

The V gene is TRBV6-1, the J gene TRBJ1-5, with 10 bases that match TRBD1. Germline V gene data show CDR1 as MNHNS and CDR2 as SASEGT. The CDR3 loop spans 16 amino acids. Germline trimming cut 3 bases from V and 7 bases from J; bases unmatched to any gene: 9. The CDR3 protein is CASSEISGTGDQPQHF. The CDR3 DNA reads as TGTGCCAGCAGTGAGATTTCCGGGACAGGGGACCAGCCCCAGCATTTT.

The chain recombines TRBV5-6 with TRBJ1-1; D remains ambiguous. The V gene's germline CDR1 is SGHDT and CDR2 YYEEEE. This CDR3 is 14 amino acids long. Trimming left V 2 bases short and J 6 bases short, with 14 bases between. In nucleotides, the CDR3 is TGTGCCAGCAGCTTTAGTACGGTAGGCGCTGAAGCTTTCTTT. Its translation is CASSFSTVGAEAFF.

The CDR3 coding sequence is TGTGCCAGCAGTGAAAAATTACTAGCGGGAGAAGAGGGGGTTGATACGCAGTATTTT. Amino acids: CASSEKLLAGEEGVDTQYF. V is TRBV2 and J is TRBJ2-3, with 11 bases aligning to TRBD2. This CDR3 is 19 amino acids long. Germline assignment: CDR1 SNHLY and CDR2 FYNNEI. The V segment lost 2 bases and the J segment 6 bases; nucleotides outside the gene matches: 16.

V and J are TRBV5-1 and TRBJ1-2; perhaps TRBD1 as D (6 bases). V lost 4 bases to trimming and J lost 9 bases, with 19 bases between them. The CDR3 covers 14 residues. CDR1 is SGHRS, CDR2 YFSETQ, per germline. This CDR3 reads CASSPGTNTGSYTF. Written as DNA, the CDR3 is TGCGCCAGCAGCCCAGGAACAAACACAGGGAGCTACACCTTC.

The rearrangement joins TRBV5-1 to TRBJ1-1, with D uncertain. Germline CDR1 SGHRS, CDR2 YFSETQ. Trimming left V 4 bases short and J 1 base short, with 14 bases between. The CDR3 has 15 amino acids. The CDR3 is CASSLARGTNTEAFF. In nucleotides, the CDR3 is TGCGCCAGCAGCCTTGCGCGGGGAACGAACACTGAAGCTTTCTTT.

The genes are TRBV6-6 and TRBJ2-1; D unclear. CDR1 and CDR2 (germline): MNHNY, SVGAGI (reference sequence). The CDR3 sequence is 11 residues long. The ends were cut back, 5 bases at V and 5 bases at J, with 4 bases in the middle. The CDR3 region has the DNA TGTGCCAGCAGTCCAAACAATGAGCAGTTCTTC. Protein: CASSPNNEQFF.

In DNA, the CDR3 is TGTGCCAGCAGCTTACCTGAGAGGGTCCATGGCTACACCTTC. Translated: CASSLPERVHGYTF. The chain employs TRBV11-2 and TRBJ1-2; D gene unclear. The V gene lost 2 bases and the J gene lost 6 bases, with 13 bases spanning the gap. Germline CDR1 reads SGHAT; CDR2 reads FQNNGV. CDR3 length: 14 residues.

This clone was counted a few times. V usage is TRBV6-1 and J usage is TRBJ2-1; TRBD2 agrees at 10 bases. CDR3 size: 17 residues. CDR1 and CDR2 (germline): MNHNS, SASEGT. After removal of 3 bases from V and 7 bases from J, the junction contained 12 bases not matched to a gene. The CDR3 sequence: CASSDKEPAGGYNEQFF. DNA of the CDR3: TGTGCCAGCAGTGACAAGGAACCAGCGGGAGGGTATAATGAGCAGTTCTTC.